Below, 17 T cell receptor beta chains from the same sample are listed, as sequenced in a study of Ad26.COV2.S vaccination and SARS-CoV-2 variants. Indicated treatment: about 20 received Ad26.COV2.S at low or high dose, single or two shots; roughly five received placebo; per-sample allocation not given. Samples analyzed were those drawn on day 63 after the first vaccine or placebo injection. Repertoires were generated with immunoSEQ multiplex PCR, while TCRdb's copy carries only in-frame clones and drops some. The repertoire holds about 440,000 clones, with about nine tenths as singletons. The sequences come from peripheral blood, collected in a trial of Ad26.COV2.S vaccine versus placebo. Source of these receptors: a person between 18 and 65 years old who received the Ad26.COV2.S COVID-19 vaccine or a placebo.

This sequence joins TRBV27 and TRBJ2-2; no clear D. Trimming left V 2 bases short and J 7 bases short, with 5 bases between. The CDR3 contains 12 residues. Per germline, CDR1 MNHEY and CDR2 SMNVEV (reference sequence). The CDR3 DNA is TGTGCCAGCAGTTTAGGGTACGGGGAGCTGTTTTTT. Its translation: CASSLGYGELFF.

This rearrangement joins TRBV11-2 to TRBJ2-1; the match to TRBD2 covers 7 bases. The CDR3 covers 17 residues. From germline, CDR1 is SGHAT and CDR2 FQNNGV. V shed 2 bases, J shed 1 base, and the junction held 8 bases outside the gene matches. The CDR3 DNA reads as TGTGCCAGCAGCTTAAGGGGCGTAGCGGGTTCCTACAATGAGCAGTTCTTC. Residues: CASSLRGVAGSYNEQFF.

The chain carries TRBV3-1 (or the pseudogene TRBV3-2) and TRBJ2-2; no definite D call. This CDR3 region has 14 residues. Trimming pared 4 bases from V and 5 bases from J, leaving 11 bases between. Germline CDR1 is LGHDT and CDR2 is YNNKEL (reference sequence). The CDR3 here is CASSRYSGTGELFF. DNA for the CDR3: TGTGCCAGCAGCCGGTATAGTGGGACCGGGGAGCTGTTTTTT.

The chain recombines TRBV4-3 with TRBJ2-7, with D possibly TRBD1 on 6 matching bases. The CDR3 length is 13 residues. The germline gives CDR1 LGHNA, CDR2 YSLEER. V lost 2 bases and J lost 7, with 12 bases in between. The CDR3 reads CASSQTHRDEQYF. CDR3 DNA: TGCGCCAGCAGCCAAACACACAGGGATGAGCAGTACTTC.

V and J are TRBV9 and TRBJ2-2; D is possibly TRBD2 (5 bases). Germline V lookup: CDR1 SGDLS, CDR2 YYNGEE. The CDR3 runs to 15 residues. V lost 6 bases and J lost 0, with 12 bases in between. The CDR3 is CASNLDSANTGELFF. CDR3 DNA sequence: TGTGCCAGCAACCTGGATAGCGCGAACACCGGGGAGCTGTTTTTT. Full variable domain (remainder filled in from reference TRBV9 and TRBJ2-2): DSGVTQTPKHLITATGQRVTLRCSPRSGDLSVYWYQQSLDQGLQFLIQYYNGEERAKGNILERFSAQQFPDLHSELNLSSLELGDSALYFCASNLDSANTGELFFGEGSRLTVL.

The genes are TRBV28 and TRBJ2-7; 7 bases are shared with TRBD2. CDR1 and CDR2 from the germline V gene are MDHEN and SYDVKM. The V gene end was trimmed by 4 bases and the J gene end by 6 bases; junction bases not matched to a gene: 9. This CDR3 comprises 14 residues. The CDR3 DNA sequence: TGTGCCAGCAGTTCAATCCGGGAGGATTCCGAGCAGTACTTC. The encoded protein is CASSSIREDSEQYF.

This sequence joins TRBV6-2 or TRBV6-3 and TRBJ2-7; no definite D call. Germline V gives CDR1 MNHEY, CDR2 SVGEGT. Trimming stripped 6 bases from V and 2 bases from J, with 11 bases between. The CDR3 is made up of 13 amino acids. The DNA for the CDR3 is TGTGCCAGCAGCCCCCTTCGTCCCTACGAGCAGTACTTC. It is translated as CASSPLRPYEQYF.

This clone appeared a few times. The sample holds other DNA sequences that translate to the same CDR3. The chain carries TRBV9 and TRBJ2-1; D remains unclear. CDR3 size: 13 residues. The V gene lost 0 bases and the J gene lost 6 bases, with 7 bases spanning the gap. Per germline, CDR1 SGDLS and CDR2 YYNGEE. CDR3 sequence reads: CASSVDGSNEQFF. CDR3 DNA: TGTGCCAGCAGCGTAGATGGATCCAATGAGCAGTTCTTC. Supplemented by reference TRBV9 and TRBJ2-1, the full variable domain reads DSGVTQTPKHLITATGQRVTLRCSPRSGDLSVYWYQQSLDQGLQFLIQYYNGEERAKGNILERFSAQQFPDLHSELNLSSLELGDSALYFCASSVDGSNEQFFGPGTRLTVL.

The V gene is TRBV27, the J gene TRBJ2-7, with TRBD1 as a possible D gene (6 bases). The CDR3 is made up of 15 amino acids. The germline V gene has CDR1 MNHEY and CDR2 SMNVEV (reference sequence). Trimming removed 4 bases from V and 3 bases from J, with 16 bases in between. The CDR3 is CASSSPIRGIYEQYF. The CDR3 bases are TGTGCCAGCAGTTCACCCATAAGGGGGATCTACGAGCAGTACTTC.

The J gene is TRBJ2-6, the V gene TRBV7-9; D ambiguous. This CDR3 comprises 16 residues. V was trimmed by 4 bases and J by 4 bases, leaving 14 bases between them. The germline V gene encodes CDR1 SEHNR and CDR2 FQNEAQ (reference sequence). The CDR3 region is CASSWAGSRGANVLTF. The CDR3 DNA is TGTGCCAGCAGCTGGGCCGGGTCCAGGGGGGCCAACGTCCTGACTTTC. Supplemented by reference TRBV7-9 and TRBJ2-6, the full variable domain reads DTGVSQNPRHKITKRGQNVTFRCDPISEHNRLYWYRQTLGQGPEFLTYFQNEAQLEKSRLLSDRFSAERPKGSFSTLEIQRTEQGDSAMYLCASSWAGSRGANVLTFGAGSRLTVL.

The CDR3 DNA reads as TGTGCCAGCAGCTTGCAGGGGGCAAGAAATTCACCCCTCCACTTT. Amino acid sequence: CASSLQGARNSPLHF. The chain couples TRBV5-4 to TRBJ1-6; TRBD1 matches 8 bases. The germline CDR1 and CDR2 sequences are SGHNT and YYREEE (reference sequence). With 1 base clipped from V and 7 bases from J, the junction kept 4 bases outside the gene matches. This CDR3 is 15 amino acids long.

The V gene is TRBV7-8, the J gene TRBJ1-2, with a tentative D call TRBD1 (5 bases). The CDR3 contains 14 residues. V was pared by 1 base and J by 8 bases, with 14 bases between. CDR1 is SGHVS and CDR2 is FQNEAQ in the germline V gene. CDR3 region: CASSLGQLLKGYTF. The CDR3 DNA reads TGTGCCAGCAGCTTAGGACAGCTACTAAAGGGCTACACCTTC.

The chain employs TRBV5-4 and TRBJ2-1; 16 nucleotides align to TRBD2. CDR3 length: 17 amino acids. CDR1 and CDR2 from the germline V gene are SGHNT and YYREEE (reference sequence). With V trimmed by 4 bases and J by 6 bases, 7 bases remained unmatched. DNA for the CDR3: TGTGCCAGCAGCCGCAAGGGGACTAGCGGGAGGGTCAATGAGCAGTTCTTC. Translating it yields CASSRKGTSGRVNEQFF.

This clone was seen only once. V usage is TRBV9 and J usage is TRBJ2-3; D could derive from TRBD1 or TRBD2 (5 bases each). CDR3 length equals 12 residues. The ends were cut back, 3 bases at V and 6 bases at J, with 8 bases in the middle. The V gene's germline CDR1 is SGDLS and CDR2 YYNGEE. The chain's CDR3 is CASSGGLDTQYF. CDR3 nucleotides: TGTGCCAGCAGCGGGGGGTTGGATACGCAGTATTTT. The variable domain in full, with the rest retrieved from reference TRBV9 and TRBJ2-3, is DSGVTQTPKHLITATGQRVTLRCSPRSGDLSVYWYQQSLDQGLQFLIQYYNGEERAKGNILERFSAQQFPDLHSELNLSSLELGDSALYFCASSGGLDTQYFGPGTRLTVL.

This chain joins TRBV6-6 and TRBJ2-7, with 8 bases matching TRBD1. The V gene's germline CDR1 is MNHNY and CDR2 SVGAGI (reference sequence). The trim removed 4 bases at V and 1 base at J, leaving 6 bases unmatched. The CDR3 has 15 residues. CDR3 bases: TGTGCCAGCAGTTCTGGACAGGGTGGATCCTACGAGCAGTACTTC. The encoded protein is CASSSGQGGSYEQYF.

CDR3 sequence reads: CAISDGPANTGELFF. In DNA, the CDR3 is TGTGCCATCAGTGACGGGCCCGCGAACACCGGGGAGCTGTTTTTT. This chain uses TRBV10-3 with TRBJ2-2; D gene ambiguous. The V gene's germline CDR1 is ENHRY and CDR2 SYGVKD. This CDR3 comprises 15 residues. V lost 3 bases, J lost 0 bases, and 8 bases lay in between.

The CDR3 nucleotides are TGTGCCACCAGTGAACCTGGGACTAGATCAGATACGCAGTATTTT. This sequence encodes CATSEPGTRSDTQYF. The genes are TRBV24-1 and TRBJ2-3; 8 nucleotides agree with TRBD2. The ends lost 4 bases at V and 4 bases at J; junction bases unmatched: 6. Per germline, CDR1 KGHDR and CDR2 SFDVKD. The CDR3 spans 15 residues.